Listed below are T cell receptor beta chains from one sample, sequenced in a study of T cell responses to AZD1222 COVID-19 vaccine. TCRdb's copy holds only in-frame clones and misses some; the assay was immunoSEQ multiplex PCR. Counted here are 80,000 to 90,000 clones, around 87% occurring once; the ten biggest clones make up more than 4.5%. This specimen consisted of peripheral blood, obtained on day 0 of MenACWY control vaccination. These receptors were taken from an adult in good health. CDR3s include the opening cysteine and the closing phenylalanine or tryptophan. D genes are given only for firm matches. A clone size is listed for some rows: how often the clone was seen (once, few, many), or a class if it is expanded.

TGTGCCAGCGAACTGTCAGGGAATCAGCCCCAGCATTTT | CASELSGNQPQHF | - | TRBV6-5 | - | TRBJ1-5
TGTGCCAGCAGTGGGACTAACCGCTACAATGAGCAGTTCTTC | CASSGTNRYNEQFF | - | TRBV6-2/TRBV6-3 | TRBD2 | TRBJ2-1
TGTGCCACCGGGACAGGGTTTGGAAACACCATATATTTT | CATGTGFGNTIYF | - | TRBV19 | TRBD1 | TRBJ1-3
TGTGCCAGCAGCTTAGGGGCGGCGTATGGCTACACCTTC | CASSLGAAYGYTF | few | TRBV7-2 | - | TRBJ1-2
TGTGCCAGCAACCGGGCGGGAGGAGGTGGGCTGGTCTCCTACGAGCAGTACTTC | CASNRAGGGGLVSYEQYF | once | TRBV28 | TRBD2 | TRBJ2-7
TGTGCCAGCAGTTCCACTAGCGGCGCGTTTCCTGGATACAATGAGCAGTTCTTC | CASSSTSGAFPGYNEQFF | - | TRBV28 | TRBD2 | TRBJ2-1
TGTGCCTGGACGATCCAGCACGAGCAGTACTTC | CAWTIQHEQYF | few | TRBV30 | - | TRBJ2-7
TGTGCCAGCAGTTTATGGACCGGGCCTAACAATGAGCAGTTCTTC | CASSLWTGPNNEQFF | - | TRBV27 | - | TRBJ2-1
TGTGCCAGCAGTTCGACTTACACCGGGACAGTTTACGAAAAACTGTTTTTT | CASSSTYTGTVYEKLFF | - | TRBV27 | TRBD1 | TRBJ1-4
TGTGCCACCAGTGATTTGGACGAGCAGTTCTTC | CATSDLDEQFF | - | TRBV24-1 | - | TRBJ2-1
TGTGCCAGCAGTTTACTACCGGGTGTGTTGTCACCCCTCCACTTT | CASSLLPGVLSPLHF | - | TRBV28 | - | TRBJ1-6
TGCGCCAGCAGCCCTGGGACAGCTGCAACTAATGAAAAACTGTTTTTT | CASSPGTAATNEKLFF | - | TRBV4-3 | TRBD1 | TRBJ1-4
TGTGCCAGCAGTTTACAGGCAGCAATGAAGCAGTTCTTC | CASSLQAAMKQFF | - | TRBV12-3/TRBV12-4 | - | TRBJ2-1
TGTGCCAGTAGTGCGGTGATGGTCGGCACTGAAGCTTTCTTT | CASSAVMVGTEAFF | few | TRBV19 | - | TRBJ1-1
TGTGCCAGCAGCCAAGAGGGAGACCCCTTAGACCATCGGGAGCAGTACTTC | CASSQEGDPLDHREQYF | few | TRBV14 | - | TRBJ2-7
TGTGCCAGTAGTATAGGTAGGGACGGGCTTTTCTTC | CASSIGRDGLFF | - | TRBV19 | - | TRBJ2-1
TGTGCCAGCAGCGGCGGAGGCTCTATCTTGTACGAGCAGTACTTC | CASSGGGSILYEQYF | once | TRBV28 | - | TRBJ2-7
TGTGCCAGCAGCTTGATGGACGGCCACAACAACGTCCTGACTTTC | CASSLMDGHNNVLTF | - | TRBV11-2 | - | TRBJ2-6
TGTGCCAGCAGCCGGGGTCAGTTCGGAAACACCATATATTTT | CASSRGQFGNTIYF | - | TRBV6-2/TRBV6-3 | - | TRBJ1-3
TGTGCCAGCAGCTTCTCATCGCGGAATGAGCAGTTCTTC | CASSFSSRNEQFF | - | TRBV11-2 | - | TRBJ2-1
TGTGCCAGCTCACCAGGGACAGGGAGCTCCTACGAGCAGTACTTC | CASSPGTGSSYEQYF | - | TRBV18 | TRBD1 | TRBJ2-7
TGTGCCAGCAGCTTAGTGGGTGGGAGGGGAGGCTACACCTTC | CASSLVGGRGGYTF | - | TRBV7-2 | - | TRBJ1-2
TGTGCCAGTAGTATACGCGTAAGTCGGACTGAAGCTTTCTTT | CASSIRVSRTEAFF | - | TRBV19 | - | TRBJ1-1
TGTGCCAGCAGCTTAGAACCAGCGGGAGCCCACGAGCAGTACTTC | CASSLEPAGAHEQYF | - | TRBV5-4 | TRBD2 | TRBJ2-7
TGTGCCAGCAGTTTAGGGACTAGCGGGAAGCTCGAGCAGTACTTC | CASSLGTSGKLEQYF | - | TRBV27 | TRBD2 | TRBJ2-7
TGTGCCAGCAGCTTCCGAAGTGCCTACGAGCAGTACTTC | CASSFRSAYEQYF | - | TRBV5-6 | - | TRBJ2-7
TGTGCCAGCAGGACAGGGGCCTATGGCTACACCTTC | CASRTGAYGYTF | - | TRBV28 | TRBD1 | TRBJ1-2
TGTGCCAGCAGTTCGGTACATAACTATGGCTACACCTTC | CASSSVHNYGYTF | - | TRBV7-2 | - | TRBJ1-2